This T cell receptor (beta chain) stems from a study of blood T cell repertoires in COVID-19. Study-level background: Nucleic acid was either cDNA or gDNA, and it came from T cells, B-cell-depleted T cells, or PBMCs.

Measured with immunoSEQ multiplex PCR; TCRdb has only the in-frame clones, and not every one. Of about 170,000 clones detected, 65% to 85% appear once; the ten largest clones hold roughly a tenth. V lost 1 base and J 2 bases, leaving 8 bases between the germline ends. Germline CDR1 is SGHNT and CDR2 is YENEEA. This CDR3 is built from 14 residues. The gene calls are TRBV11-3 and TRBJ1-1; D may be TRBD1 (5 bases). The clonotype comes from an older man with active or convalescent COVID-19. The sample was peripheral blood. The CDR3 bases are TGTGCCAGCAGCTTAGGGGGCTCAAACACTGAAGCTTTCTTT. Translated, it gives CASSLGGSNTEAFF.